One and the same sample provided the 15 T cell receptor beta chains below, sequenced in a study of shared clonotypes between healthy human individuals. Using immunoSEQ multiplex PCR, the repertoire was profiled, and TCRdb retains in-frame clones only, with some absent. The data contain fewer than 850,000 clones, around 90% of them singletons. The specimen was memory CD8+ T cells from PBMCs. Subset indicated: CD45RO+ cells pooled with CCR7-negative TemRA cells. The receptors come from a man aged 18 to 35 in good health. Some clones in this sample may be carry-over from other donors' samples.

J is TRBJ2-1 and V is TRBV7-9; 14 nucleotides match TRBD2. J gave up 9 bases and V 5 bases, and 6 bases lay outside the gene matches. The CDR3 runs 15 residues. Germline assignment: CDR1 SEHNR and CDR2 FQNEAQ (reference sequence). This chain's CDR3 is CASSRTSGRIGEQFF. The CDR3 nucleotides are TGTGCCAGCAGCAGGACTAGCGGGAGGATTGGTGAGCAGTTCTTC.

The chain uses TRBV13 and TRBJ2-7, with D tentatively TRBD1 or TRBD2 (5 bases each). Germline V gene sequence: CDR1 PRHDT, CDR2 FYEKMQ (reference sequence). V dropped 7 bases and J dropped 0 bases, with 13 bases sitting between them. This CDR3 has 14 residues. The chain's CDR3 is CASTPPGHSYEQYF. The CDR3 DNA reads as TGTGCCAGCACCCCTCCGGGGCACTCCTACGAGCAGTACTTC.

The V gene is TRBV5-1, the J gene TRBJ1-1; maybe TRBD1 (5 bases). Germline lookup yields CDR1 SGHRS and CDR2 YFSETQ. The CDR3 extends over 14 amino acids. V was clipped by 0 bases and J by 4 bases, with 10 bases between them. DNA of the CDR3: TGCGCCAGCAGCTTGGCGGGACCTTTCACTGAAGCTTTCTTT. Its protein is CASSLAGPFTEAFF.

This clone appeared a few times. This sequence joins TRBV9 and TRBJ1-2; maybe TRBD1 (6 bases). V lost 3 bases and J lost 8, with 14 bases in between. This CDR3 contains 13 residues. CDR1 is SGDLS and CDR2 is YYNGEE in the germline V gene. CDR3 coding DNA: TGTGCCAGCAGCGAGGGGGGAGCTGCGGGCTACACCTTC. Amino acid sequence: CASSEGGAAGYTF.

This rearrangement joins TRBV6-1 to TRBJ1-5; D not certain. CDR3 size: 14 residues. Germline V gene data show CDR1 as MNHNS and CDR2 as SASEGT. V lost 1 base and J 5 bases, leaving 9 bases between the germline ends. CDR3 sequence reads: CASSEGLLYQPQHF. The CDR3 nucleotides are TGTGCCAGCAGTGAAGGACTCCTGTATCAGCCCCAGCATTTT.

This clone was seen just once. This chain links TRBV9 with TRBJ2-6; D uncertain. The CDR3 runs to 15 residues. With 1 base removed from V and 0 bases from J, the gap between germline ends came to 5 bases. Germline loops: CDR1 SGDLS, CDR2 YYNGEE. The CDR3 sequence: CASSVYPSGANVLTF. The DNA of the CDR3 is TGTGCCAGCAGCGTATACCCCTCTGGGGCCAACGTCCTGACTTTC.

For this clone: The same CDR3 is also encoded by other DNA sequences in this sample. The gene calls are TRBV30 and TRBJ1-1, with 7 bases aligning to TRBD1. The CDR3 consists of 12 residues. Germline V lookup: CDR1 GTSNPN, CDR2 SVGIG (reference sequence). The trim removed 5 bases at V and 1 base at J, leaving 1 base unmatched. This chain's CDR3 is CAWGDRNTEAFF. Written as DNA, the CDR3 is TGTGCCTGGGGGGACAGGAACACTGAAGCTTTCTTT.

The CDR3 region has the DNA TGTGCCAGCAGCCGCGTTACTGCCGGGACTAGATACGAGCAGTTCTTC. This gives the protein CASSRVTAGTRYEQFF. The V and J genes are TRBV7-9 and TRBJ2-1; 8 bases are shared with TRBD2. The CDR3 spans 16 residues. CDR1 and CDR2 (germline): SEHNR, FQNEAQ (reference sequence). J was trimmed by 10 bases and V by 5 bases; bases with no gene match: 16.

This clone was seen a handful of times. The gene calls are TRBV7-9 and TRBJ1-1; D gene ambiguous. Germline-derived CDR1 and CDR2 are SEHNR and FQNEAQ (reference sequence). Between the trimmed V and J ends, which lost 2 bases and 5 bases, there was a span of 6 bases. The CDR3 length is 12 residues. CDR3 residues: CASSLIRTEAFF. CDR3 DNA sequence: TGTGCCAGCAGCTTAATACGGACTGAAGCTTTCTTT.

This chain joins TRBV2 and TRBJ1-2, with 8 bases aligning to TRBD1. This CDR3 has 13 residues. Per the germline V gene, CDR1 is SNHLY and CDR2 is FYNNEI. V lost 6 bases to trimming and J lost 4 bases; unmatched junction nucleotides: 4. The CDR3: CASRRQGSYGYTF. The CDR3 DNA sequence: TGTGCCAGCAGGAGACAGGGGAGCTATGGCTACACCTTC.

V gene TRBV5-6 combines with J gene TRBJ2-7; 7 bases map to TRBD1. This CDR3 region has 15 residues. CDR1 is SGHDT and CDR2 is YYEEEE in the germline V gene. After removal of 0 bases from V and 2 bases from J, the junction contained 5 bases not matched to a gene. The CDR3 sequence: CASSLGGGYPYEQYF. As DNA, the CDR3 is TGTGCCAGCAGCTTGGGAGGGGGCTATCCCTACGAGCAGTACTTC. The variable domain in full, completed from reference TRBV5-6 and TRBJ2-7, reads DAGVTQSPTHLIKTRGQQVTLRCSPKSGHDTVSWYQQALGQGPQFIFQYYEEEERQRGNFPDRFSGHQFPNYSSELNVNALLLGDSALYLCASSLGGGYPYEQYFGPGTRLTVT.

The chain recombines TRBV28 with TRBJ2-1; D is unclear. The germline gives CDR1 MDHEN, CDR2 SYDVKM. V was trimmed by 3 bases and J by 9 bases, leaving 15 bases between them. The CDR3 totals 14 residues. This chain's CDR3 is CASSFWGVGGEQFF. CDR3 DNA: TGTGCCAGCAGTTTTTGGGGTGTAGGTGGTGAGCAGTTCTTC.

This chain connects TRBV2 to TRBJ2-7, with 10 bases that match TRBD2. V was clipped by 2 bases and J by 6 bases; unmatched bases: 7. Looked up from germline, CDR1 is SNHLY and CDR2 is FYNNEI. This CDR3 has 15 amino acids. CDR3 bases: TGTGCCAGCAGTGAACGGCTAGCGGGAGTCGCCGAGCAGTACTTC. Translated, it gives CASSERLAGVAEQYF.

Turning to this clone: This specimen includes other DNA sequences encoding the same CDR3. The chain has TRBV28 and TRBJ2-7, with D uncertain. V shed 4 bases and J shed 3 bases, with 4 bases lying between them. The CDR3 runs to 11 residues. Germline lookup yields CDR1 MDHEN and CDR2 SYDVKM. CDR3: CASSSFYEQYF. CDR3 DNA sequence: TGTGCCAGCAGTTCGTTCTACGAGCAGTACTTC.

J is TRBJ1-1 and V is TRBV5-4; maybe TRBD1 (6 bases). The CDR3 runs to 14 residues. Germline V lookup: CDR1 SGHNT, CDR2 YYREEE (reference sequence). V lost 2 bases and J 0 bases, leaving 8 bases between the germline ends. CDR3 sequence (DNA): TGTGCCAGCAGCTTAGGGACAATGAACACTGAAGCTTTCTTT. Its protein product is CASSLGTMNTEAFF.